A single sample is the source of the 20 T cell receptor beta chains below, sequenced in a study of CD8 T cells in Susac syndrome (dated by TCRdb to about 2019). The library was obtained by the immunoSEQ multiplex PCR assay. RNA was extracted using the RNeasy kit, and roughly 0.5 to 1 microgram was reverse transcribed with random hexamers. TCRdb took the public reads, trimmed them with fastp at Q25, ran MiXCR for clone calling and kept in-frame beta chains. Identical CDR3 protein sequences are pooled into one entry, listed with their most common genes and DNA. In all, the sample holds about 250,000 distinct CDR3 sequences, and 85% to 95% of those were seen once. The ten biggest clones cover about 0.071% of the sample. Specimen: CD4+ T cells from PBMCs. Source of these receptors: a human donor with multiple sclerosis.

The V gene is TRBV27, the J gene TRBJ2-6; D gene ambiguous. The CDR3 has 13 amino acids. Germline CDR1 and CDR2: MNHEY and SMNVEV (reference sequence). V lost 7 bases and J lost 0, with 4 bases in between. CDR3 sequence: CASTSSGANVLTF. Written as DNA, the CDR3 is TGTGCCAGCACCTCCTCTGGGGCCAACGTCCTGACTTTC.

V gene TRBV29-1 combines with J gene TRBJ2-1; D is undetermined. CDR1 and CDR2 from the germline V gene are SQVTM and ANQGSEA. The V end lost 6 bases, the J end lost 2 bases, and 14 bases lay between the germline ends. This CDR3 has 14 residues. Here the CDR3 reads CSVAENRAYNEQFF. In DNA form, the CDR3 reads TGCAGCGTCGCTGAAAATAGGGCCTACAATGAGCAGTTCTTC.

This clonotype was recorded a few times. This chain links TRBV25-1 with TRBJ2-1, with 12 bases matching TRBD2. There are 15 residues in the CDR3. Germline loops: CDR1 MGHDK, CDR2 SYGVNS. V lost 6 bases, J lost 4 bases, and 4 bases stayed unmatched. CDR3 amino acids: CASSFLAGGYNEQFF. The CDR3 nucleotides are TGTGCCAGCAGCTTTCTAGCGGGAGGGTACAATGAGCAGTTCTTC.

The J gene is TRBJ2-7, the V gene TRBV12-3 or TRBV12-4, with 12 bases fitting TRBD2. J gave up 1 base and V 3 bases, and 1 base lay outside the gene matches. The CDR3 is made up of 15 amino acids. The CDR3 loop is CASSFGLAGSYEQYF. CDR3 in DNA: TGTGCCAGCAGTTTCGGACTAGCGGGGTCCTACGAGCAGTACTTC.

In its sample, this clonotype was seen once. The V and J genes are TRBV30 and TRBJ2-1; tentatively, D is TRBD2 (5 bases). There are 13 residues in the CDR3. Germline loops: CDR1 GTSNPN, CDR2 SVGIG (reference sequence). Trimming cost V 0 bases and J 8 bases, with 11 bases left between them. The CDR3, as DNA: TGTGCCTGGAGTGTCCCGGGGAGAGATGAGCAGTTCTTC. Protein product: CAWSVPGRDEQFF.

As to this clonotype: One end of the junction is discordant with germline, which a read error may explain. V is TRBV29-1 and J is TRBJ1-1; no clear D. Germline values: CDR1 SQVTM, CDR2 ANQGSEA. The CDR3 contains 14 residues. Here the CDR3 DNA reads TGCAGCGAGACCAGAGGCGTCATGAACACTGAAGCCTTCTTT. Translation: CSETRGVMNTEAFF.

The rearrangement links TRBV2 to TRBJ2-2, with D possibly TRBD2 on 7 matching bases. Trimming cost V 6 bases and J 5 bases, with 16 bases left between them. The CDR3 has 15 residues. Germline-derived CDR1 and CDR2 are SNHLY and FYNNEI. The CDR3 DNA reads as TGTGCCAGCAGAGGGGAGGGGGGGATTACCGGGGAGCTGTTTTTT. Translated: CASRGEGGITGELFF.

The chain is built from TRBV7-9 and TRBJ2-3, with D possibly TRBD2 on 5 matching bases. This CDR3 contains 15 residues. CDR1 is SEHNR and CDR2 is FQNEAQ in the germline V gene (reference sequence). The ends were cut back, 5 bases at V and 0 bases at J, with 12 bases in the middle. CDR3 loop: CASSPRTGSTDTQYF. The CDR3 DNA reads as TGTGCCAGCAGCCCTCGGACGGGGAGCACAGATACGCAGTATTTT. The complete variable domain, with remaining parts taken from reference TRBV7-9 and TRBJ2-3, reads DTGVSQNPRHKITKRGQNVTFRCDPISEHNRLYWYRQTLGQGPEFLTYFQNEAQLEKSRLLSDRFSAERPKGSFSTLEIQRTEQGDSAMYLCASSPRTGSTDTQYFGPGTRLTVL.

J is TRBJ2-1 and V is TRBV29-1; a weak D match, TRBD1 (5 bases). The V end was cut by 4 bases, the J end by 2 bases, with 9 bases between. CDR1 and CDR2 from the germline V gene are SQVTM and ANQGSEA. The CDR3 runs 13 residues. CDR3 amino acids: CSVGGLTYNEQFF. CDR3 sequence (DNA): TGCAGCGTTGGGGGCCTCACCTACAATGAGCAGTTCTTC.

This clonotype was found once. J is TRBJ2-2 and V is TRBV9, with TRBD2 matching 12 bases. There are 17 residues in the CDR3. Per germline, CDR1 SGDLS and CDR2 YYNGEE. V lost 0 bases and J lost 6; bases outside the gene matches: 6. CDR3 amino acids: CASSVVGLAGGSGELFF. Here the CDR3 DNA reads TGTGCCAGCAGCGTAGTGGGTCTAGCGGGAGGGTCCGGGGAGCTGTTTTTT.

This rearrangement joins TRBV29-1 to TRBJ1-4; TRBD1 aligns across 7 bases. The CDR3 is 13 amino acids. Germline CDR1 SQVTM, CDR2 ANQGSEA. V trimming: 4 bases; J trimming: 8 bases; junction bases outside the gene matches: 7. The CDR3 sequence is CSVVGQGGEKLFF. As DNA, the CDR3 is TGCAGCGTTGTCGGGCAGGGGGGCGAAAAACTGTTTTTT.

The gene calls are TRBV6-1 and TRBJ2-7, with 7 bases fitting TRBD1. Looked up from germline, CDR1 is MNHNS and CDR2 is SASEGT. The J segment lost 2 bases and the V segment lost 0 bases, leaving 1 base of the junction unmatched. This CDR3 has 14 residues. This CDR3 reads CASSEAGTAYEQYF. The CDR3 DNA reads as TGTGCCAGCAGTGAAGCCGGGACAGCCTACGAGCAGTACTTC.

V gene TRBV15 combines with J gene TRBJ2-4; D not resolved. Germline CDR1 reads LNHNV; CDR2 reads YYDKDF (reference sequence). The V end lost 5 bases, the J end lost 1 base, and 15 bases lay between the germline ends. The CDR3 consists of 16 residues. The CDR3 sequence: CATSGGGYVAKNIQYF. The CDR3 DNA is TGTGCCACCAGCGGCGGTGGATACGTGGCCAAAAACATTCAGTACTTC.

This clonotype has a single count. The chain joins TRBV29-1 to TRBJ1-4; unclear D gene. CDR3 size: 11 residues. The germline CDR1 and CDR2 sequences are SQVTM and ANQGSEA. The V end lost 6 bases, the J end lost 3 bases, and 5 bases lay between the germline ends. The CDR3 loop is CSVGSNEKLFF. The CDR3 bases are TGCAGCGTGGGATCTAATGAAAAACTGTTTTTT.

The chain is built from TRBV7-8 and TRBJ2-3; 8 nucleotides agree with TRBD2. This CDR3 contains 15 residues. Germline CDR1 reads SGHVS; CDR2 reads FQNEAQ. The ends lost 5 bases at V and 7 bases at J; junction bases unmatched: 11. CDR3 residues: CASSLIAGHEHTQYF. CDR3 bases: TGTGCCAGCAGCCTCATAGCGGGGCACGAACATACGCAGTATTTT.

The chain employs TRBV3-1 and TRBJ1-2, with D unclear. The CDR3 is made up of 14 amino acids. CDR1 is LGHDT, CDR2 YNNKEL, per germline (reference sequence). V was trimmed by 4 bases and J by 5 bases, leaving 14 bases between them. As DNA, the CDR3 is TGTGCCAGCAGCCGCGGAACAGAGACATATGGCTACACCTTC. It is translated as CASSRGTETYGYTF.

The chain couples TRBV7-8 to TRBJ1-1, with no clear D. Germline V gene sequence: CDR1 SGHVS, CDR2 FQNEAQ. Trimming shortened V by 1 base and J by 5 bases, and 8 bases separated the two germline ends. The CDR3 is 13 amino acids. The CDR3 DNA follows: TGTGCCAGCAGCTTAGGGCAGAGGACTGAAGCTTTCTTT. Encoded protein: CASSLGQRTEAFF.

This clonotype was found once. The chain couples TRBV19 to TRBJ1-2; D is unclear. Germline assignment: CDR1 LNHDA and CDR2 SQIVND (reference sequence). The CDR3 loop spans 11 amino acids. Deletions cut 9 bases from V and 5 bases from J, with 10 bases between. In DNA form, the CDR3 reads TGTGCCAGCGGACCCCTATATGGCTACACCTTC. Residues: CASGPLYGYTF.

The CDR3 here is CASTTSGSNYGYTF. DNA of the CDR3: TGTGCCAGCACCACCTCCGGGTCTAACTATGGCTACACCTTC. This chain joins TRBV28 and TRBJ1-2, with unresolved D. CDR3 size: 14 residues. Trimming shortened V by 7 bases and J by 0 bases, and 12 bases separated the two germline ends. Germline V CDR1 and CDR2: MDHEN, SYDVKM.

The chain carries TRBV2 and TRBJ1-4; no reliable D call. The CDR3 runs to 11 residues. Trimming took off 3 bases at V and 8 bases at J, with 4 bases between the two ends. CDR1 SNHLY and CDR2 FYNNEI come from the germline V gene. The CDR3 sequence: CASSDEEKLFF. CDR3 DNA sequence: TGTGCCAGCAGTGACGAGGAAAAACTGTTTTTT.